Listed here are 19 T cell receptor beta chains from one sample, sequenced in a study of beta chain features in type 1 diabetes. Sequenced material consisted of expressed TCRB transcripts (all of the isolated RNA was reverse transcribed). Data came from immunoSEQ multiplex PCR; TCRdb stores just in-frame clones and leaves some out. The sample holds roughly 370,000 clones; roughly 14% are singletons and the top ten take 0.03% to 0.04%. What was sequenced was naive CD4+ T cells from blood. These receptors originate from a man aged 30 to 39 in good health.

The J gene is TRBJ1-2, the V gene TRBV30, with D hard to call. Germline V gene lookup returns CDR1 GTSNPN and CDR2 SVGIG (reference sequence). Trimming took off 0 bases at V and 8 bases at J, with 13 bases between the two ends. The CDR3 extends over 13 amino acids. CDR3 coding DNA: TGTGCCTGGAGTGTAACCGAGAGGCGCGGCTACACCTTC. It codes for CAWSVTERRGYTF.

The J gene is TRBJ2-7, the V gene TRBV7-9; a possible D gene is TRBD2 (6 bases). Germline CDR1 and CDR2: SEHNR and FQNEAQ (reference sequence). Trimming removed 5 bases from V and 3 bases from J, with 17 bases in between. There are 15 residues in the CDR3. The CDR3 region is CASSHSAGTDYEQYV. CDR3 DNA: TGTGCCAGCAGCCATAGTGCGGGGACGGACTACGAGCAGTACGTC.

The sample holds a few counts of this clone. This chain joins TRBV14 and TRBJ1-1, with D perhaps matching TRBD1 (5 bases). Trimming took 6 bases from V and 2 from J, leaving 13 bases between them. The CDR3 totals 14 residues. The germline V gene has CDR1 SGHDN and CDR2 FVKESK. This chain's CDR3 is CASSIDSPNTEAFF. In DNA, the CDR3 is TGTGCCAGCAGTATTGACAGCCCCAACACTGAAGCTTTCTTT. The complete variable domain, with remaining parts taken from reference TRBV14 and TRBJ1-1, reads EAGVTQFPSHSVIEKGQTVTLRCDPISGHDNLYWYRRVMGKEIKFLLHFVKESKQDESGMPNNRFLAERTGGTYSTLKVQPAELEDSGVYFCASSIDSPNTEAFFGQGTRLTVV.

The chain links TRBV9 to TRBJ2-5; no definite D call. Germline CDR1 is SGDLS and CDR2 is YYNGEE. Trimming pared 2 bases from V and 3 bases from J, leaving 14 bases between. The CDR3 length is 15 residues. In DNA, the CDR3 is TGTGCCAGCAGCGTTAGTGCCAAATATGAAGAGACCCAGTACTTC. This codes for CASSVSAKYEETQYF.

The rearrangement joins TRBV5-1 to TRBJ2-3; TRBD2 agrees at 14 bases. The junction had 8 bases not matched to a gene; V was cut back by 4 bases and J by 4 bases. This CDR3 is 17 amino acids long. Germline V gene data show CDR1 as SGHRS and CDR2 as YFSETQ. CDR3 DNA sequence: TGCGCCAGCAGCGGGACTAGCGGGAGAATACGGGCAGATACGCAGTATTTT. Its translation is CASSGTSGRIRADTQYF.

This clone turned up a few times. This may arise from a read error, as a much more abundant clone is one base away. Distinct nucleotide sequences in the sample also encode this CDR3. The rearrangement links TRBV7-9 to TRBJ2-5; D is undetermined. The CDR3 runs to 11 residues. The germline V gene encodes CDR1 SEHNR and CDR2 FQNEAQ (reference sequence). V lost 5 bases and J 3 bases, leaving 4 bases between the germline ends. DNA of the CDR3: TGTGCCAGCAGCGTAAAAGAGACCCAGTACTTC. This encodes CASSVKETQYF.

V gene TRBV5-4 combines with J gene TRBJ2-1, with D hard to call. V lost 0 bases, J lost 6 bases, and 7 bases lay in between. The CDR3 contains 13 residues. Germline V lookup: CDR1 SGHNT, CDR2 YYREEE (reference sequence). The CDR3, as DNA: TGTGCCAGCAGCTTGGTGGGTAGCAATGAGCAGTTCTTC. Protein: CASSLVGSNEQFF. Filled out from reference TRBV5-4 and TRBJ2-1, the complete variable domain reads ETGVTQSPTHLIKTRGQQVTLRCSSQSGHNTVSWYQQALGQGPQFIFQYYREEENGRGNFPPRFSGLQFPNYSSELNVNALELDDSALYLCASSLVGSNEQFFGPGTRLTVL.

This sequence joins TRBV6-5 and TRBJ2-1; unclear D gene. V lost 6 bases to trimming and J lost 3 bases, with 15 bases between them. The CDR3 runs 15 residues. The germline CDR1 and CDR2 sequences are MNHEY and SVGAGI. CDR3 loop: CASRAAGLYYNEQFF. The CDR3 nucleotides read TGTGCCAGCAGGGCCGCCGGGCTTTACTACAATGAGCAGTTCTTC.

The gene calls are TRBV7-9 and TRBJ2-5; D might be TRBD2 (7 bases). Germline V gene lookup returns CDR1 SEHNR and CDR2 FQNEAQ (reference sequence). Trimming cost V 8 bases and J 5 bases, with 12 bases left between them. The CDR3 sequence is 12 residues long. The CDR3 region is CASGRGGETQYF. CDR3 DNA sequence: TGTGCCAGCGGCAGGGGAGGGGAGACCCAGTACTTC. Combining the CDR3 with reference TRBV7-9 and TRBJ2-5 gives the whole variable domain DTGVSQNPRHKITKRGQNVTFRCDPISEHNRLYWYRQTLGQGPEFLTYFQNEAQLEKSRLLSDRFSAERPKGSFSTLEIQRTEQGDSAMYLCASGRGGETQYFGPGTRLLVL.

In its sample, this clone was seen a few times. V is TRBV11-2 and J is TRBJ2-4; the match to TRBD2 covers 9 bases. This CDR3 is 17 amino acids long. Germline CDR1 is SGHAT and CDR2 is FQNNGV. Trimming took 2 bases from V and 8 from J; bases not matched to a gene: 13. The CDR3 DNA reads as TGTGCCAGCAGCTTATCCTTTCTAGCGGGGCCGCGATACATTCAGTACTTC. Its translation is CASSLSFLAGPRYIQYF.

This clone was detected a few times. The V gene is TRBV7-2, the J gene TRBJ2-7, with 9 bases aligning to TRBD1. The CDR3 sequence is 16 residues long. Germline V CDR1 and CDR2: SGHTA, FQGNSA. V trimming: 3 bases; J trimming: 5 bases; junction bases outside the gene matches: 11. The CDR3 coding sequence is TGTGCCAGCAGCTTCCCGGGACAGGGTAAGCTCGACGAGCAGTACTTC. Translated, it gives CASSFPGQGKLDEQYF.

This clone turned up a few times. The chain couples TRBV11-2 to TRBJ1-1; TRBD1 is a possible D gene (5 bases). Per germline, CDR1 SGHAT and CDR2 FQNNGV. The germline V and J ends were trimmed by 0 bases and 4 bases, with 12 bases remaining between them. The CDR3 has 15 amino acids. The CDR3 loop reads CASSLDHGAFTEAFF. CDR3 in DNA: TGTGCCAGCAGCTTAGATCACGGGGCTTTCACTGAAGCTTTCTTT. Complete variable domain (other parts from reference TRBV11-2 and TRBJ1-1): EAGVAQSPRYKIIEKRQSVAFWCNPISGHATLYWYQQILGQGPKLLIQFQNNGVVDDSQLPKDRFSAERLKGVDSTLKIQPAKLEDSAVYLCASSLDHGAFTEAFFGQGTRLTVV.

This clone was seen a few times. V usage is TRBV16 and J usage is TRBJ2-7; no definite D call. The CDR3 extends over 13 amino acids. Germline V lookup: CDR1 KGHSY, CDR2 FQNENV. The ends were cut back, 1 base at V and 7 bases at J, with 11 bases in the middle. CDR3 sequence: CASSQFGRNEQYF. Written as DNA, the CDR3 is TGTGCCAGCAGCCAATTCGGTCGGAATGAGCAGTACTTC. Full variable domain (outside the CDR3, taken from reference TRBV16 and TRBJ2-7): GEEVAQTPKHLVRGEGQKAKLYCAPIKGHSYVFWYQQVLKNEFKFLISFQNENVFDETGMPKERFSAKCLPNSPCSLEIQATKLEDSAVYFCASSQFGRNEQYFGPGTRLTVT.

The V call is TRBV5-1, the J call TRBJ1-2; TRBD1 matches 9 bases. Germline CDR1 and CDR2: SGHRS and YFSETQ. J was trimmed by 5 bases and V by 3 bases; bases with no gene match: 5. The CDR3 spans 14 residues. CDR3 in DNA: TGCGCCAGCAGCTCCGGACAGGGGCGGTATGGCTACACCTTC. This gives the protein CASSSGQGRYGYTF.

This clone has just a few counts. The chain is built from TRBV29-1 and TRBJ2-3, with D possibly being TRBD2 (6 bases). The CDR3 is 15 amino acids. Germline values: CDR1 SQVTM, CDR2 ANQGSEA. V gave up 7 bases and J gave up 4 bases, with 21 bases separating them. As DNA, the CDR3 is TGCAGCGGCTCGGGACTCGGCCCGCGTTCAGATACGCAGTATTTT. Encoded protein: CSGSGLGPRSDTQYF.

This clone was seen a few times. This rearrangement joins TRBV29-1 to TRBJ2-1, with D perhaps TRBD1 (5 bases). In germline, CDR1 is SQVTM, CDR2 ANQGSEA. The CDR3 contains 13 residues. The V end lost 2 bases, the J end lost 4 bases, and 9 bases lay between the germline ends. The CDR3 loop is CSVEWQGYNEQFF. The CDR3 DNA is TGCAGCGTTGAATGGCAGGGATACAATGAGCAGTTCTTC.

This clone was seen a few times. Different DNA sequences within this sample yield the same CDR3. V gene TRBV18 combines with J gene TRBJ2-5; D remains ambiguous. The V end lost 0 bases, the J end lost 4 bases, and 3 bases lay between the germline ends. The CDR3 is made up of 12 amino acids. Per germline, CDR1 KGHSH and CDR2 LQKENI. The CDR3: CASSPPRETQYF. The CDR3 region has the DNA TGTGCCAGCTCACCACCGAGAGAGACCCAGTACTTC.

There are a few counts of this clone. V is TRBV7-8 and J is TRBJ1-3, with 7 bases lining up with TRBD1. The V gene's germline CDR1 is SGHVS and CDR2 FQNEAQ. This CDR3 has 15 residues. The J segment lost 2 bases and the V segment lost 5 bases, leaving 6 bases of the junction unmatched. The CDR3 region has the DNA TGTGCCAGCAGCCCAGACGACAGGGCTGGAAACACCATATATTTT. This encodes CASSPDDRAGNTIYF.

V usage is TRBV19 and J usage is TRBJ2-3; 10 bases fit TRBD2. The CDR3 loop spans 14 amino acids. V was clipped by 10 bases and J by 4 bases; unmatched bases: 8. Germline values: CDR1 LNHDA, CDR2 SQIVND (reference sequence). The CDR3 bases are TGTGCCACGCTAGCGGGAGTATCAGCAGATACGCAGTATTTT. The encoded protein is CATLAGVSADTQYF. Combining the CDR3 with reference TRBV19 and TRBJ2-3 gives the whole variable domain DGGITQSPKYLFRKEGQNVTLSCEQNLNHDAMYWYRQDPGQGLRLIYYSQIVNDFQKGDIAEGYSVSREKKESFPLTVTSAQKNPTAFYLCATLAGVSADTQYFGPGTRLTVL.